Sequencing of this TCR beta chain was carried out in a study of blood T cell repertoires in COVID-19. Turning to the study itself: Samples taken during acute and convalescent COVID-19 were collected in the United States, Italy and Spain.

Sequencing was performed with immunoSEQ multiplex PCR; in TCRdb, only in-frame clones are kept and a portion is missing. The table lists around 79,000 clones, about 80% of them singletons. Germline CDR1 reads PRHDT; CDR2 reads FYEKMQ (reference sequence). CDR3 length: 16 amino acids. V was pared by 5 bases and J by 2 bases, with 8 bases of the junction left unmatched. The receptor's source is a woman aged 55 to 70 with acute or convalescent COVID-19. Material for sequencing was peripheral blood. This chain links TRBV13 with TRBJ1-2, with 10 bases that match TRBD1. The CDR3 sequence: CASSVPLTGGNYGYTF. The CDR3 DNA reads TGTGCCAGCAGCGTACCCTTGACAGGGGGCAACTATGGCTACACCTTC.